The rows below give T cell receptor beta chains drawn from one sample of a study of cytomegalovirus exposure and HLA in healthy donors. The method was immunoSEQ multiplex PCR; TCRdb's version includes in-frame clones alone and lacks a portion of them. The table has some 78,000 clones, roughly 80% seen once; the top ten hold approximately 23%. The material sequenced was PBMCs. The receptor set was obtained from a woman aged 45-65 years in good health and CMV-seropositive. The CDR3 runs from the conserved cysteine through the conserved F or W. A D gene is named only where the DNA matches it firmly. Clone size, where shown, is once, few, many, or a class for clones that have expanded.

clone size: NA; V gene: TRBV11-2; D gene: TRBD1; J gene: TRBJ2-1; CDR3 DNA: TGTGCCAGCAGCTTAAACAGGGGTGGCAATGAGCAGTTCTTC; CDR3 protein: CASSLNRGGNEQFF
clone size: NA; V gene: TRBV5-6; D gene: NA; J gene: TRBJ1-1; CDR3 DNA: TGTGCCAGCAGCCCAAGACGGGGGGAGAACACTGAAGCTTTCTTT; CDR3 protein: CASSPRRGENTEAFF
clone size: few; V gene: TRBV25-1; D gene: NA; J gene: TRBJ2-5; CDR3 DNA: TGTGCCAGCAGTGAAAGAGCAGGGCAGGAGACCCAGTACTTC; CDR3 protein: CASSERAGQETQYF
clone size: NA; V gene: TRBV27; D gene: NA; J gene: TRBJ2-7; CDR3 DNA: TGTGCCAGCAGTTTTTTGGGGGCGAACTCCTACGAGCAGTACTTC; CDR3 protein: CASSFLGANSYEQYF
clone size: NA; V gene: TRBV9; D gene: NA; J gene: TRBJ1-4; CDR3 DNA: TGTGCCAGCAGCCCCCGGCTGGCGGCTAATGAAAAACTGTTTTTT; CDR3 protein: CASSPRLAANEKLFF
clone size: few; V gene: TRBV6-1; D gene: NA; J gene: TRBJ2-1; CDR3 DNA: TGTGCCGGGTTAGGGGTAAGGAATGAGCAGTTCTTC; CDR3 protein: CAGLGVRNEQFF
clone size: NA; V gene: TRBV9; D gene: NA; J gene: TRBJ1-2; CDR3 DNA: TGTGCCAGCAGTCAGGGAGGAGGTTGGGATGGCTACACCTTC; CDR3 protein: CASSQGGGWDGYTF
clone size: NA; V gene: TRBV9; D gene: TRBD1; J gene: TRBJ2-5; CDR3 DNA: TGTGCCAGCTCTTTTACAGGGGTGCCCCAAGAGACCCAGTACTTC; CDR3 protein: CASSFTGVPQETQYF
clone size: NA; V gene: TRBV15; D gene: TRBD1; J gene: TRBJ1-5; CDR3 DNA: TGTGCCACCAGCAGGTTGACAGGGGCGAGCTTGGGGCAGCCCCAGCATTTT; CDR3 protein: CATSRLTGASLGQPQHF
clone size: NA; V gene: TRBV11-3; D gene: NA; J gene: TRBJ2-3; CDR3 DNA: TGTGCCAGCAGCTTAGACGCGGGGATCACAGATACGCAGTATTTT; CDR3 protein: CASSLDAGITDTQYF
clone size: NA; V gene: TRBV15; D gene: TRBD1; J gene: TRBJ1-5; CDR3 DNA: TGTGCCACCAGCAGAGATTTCGGACAGGCTCGACAGCCTCAGCATTTT; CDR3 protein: CATSRDFGQARQPQHF
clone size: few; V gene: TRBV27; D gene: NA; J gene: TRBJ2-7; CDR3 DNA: TGTGCCAGCAGTCTGAACAGGGTCTCCTACGAGCAGTACTTC; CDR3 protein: CASSLNRVSYEQYF
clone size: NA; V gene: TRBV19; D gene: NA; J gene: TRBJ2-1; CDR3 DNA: TGTGCCAGTAGTCCCGACTCTTCGCGGGTCAATGAGCAGTTCTTC; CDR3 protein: CASSPDSSRVNEQFF